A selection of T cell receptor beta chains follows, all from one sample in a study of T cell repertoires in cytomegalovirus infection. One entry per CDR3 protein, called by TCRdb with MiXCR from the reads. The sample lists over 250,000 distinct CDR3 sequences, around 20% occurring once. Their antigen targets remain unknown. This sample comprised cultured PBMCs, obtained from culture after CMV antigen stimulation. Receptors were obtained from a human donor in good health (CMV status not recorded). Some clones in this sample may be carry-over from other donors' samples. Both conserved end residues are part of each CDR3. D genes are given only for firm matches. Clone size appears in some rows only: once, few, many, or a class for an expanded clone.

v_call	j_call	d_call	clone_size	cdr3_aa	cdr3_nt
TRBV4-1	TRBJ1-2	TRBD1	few	CASSQVNRGHGYTF	TGCGCCAGCAGCCAAGTTAACAGGGGACATGGCTACACCTTC
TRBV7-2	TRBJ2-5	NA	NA	CASRKTGETQYF	TGTGCCAGCAGAAAAACCGGGGAGACCCAGTACTTC
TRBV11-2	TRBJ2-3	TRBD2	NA	CASSSNSGTSTDTQYF	TGTGCCAGCAGCTCCAATAGCGGGACGAGCACAGATACGCAGTATTTT
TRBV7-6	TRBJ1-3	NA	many	CASSPGTSGNTIYF	TGTGCCAGCAGCCCGGGGACCTCTGGAAACACCATATATTTT
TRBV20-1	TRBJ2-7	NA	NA	CSAPPRPLGQELYEQYF	TGCAGTGCCCCGCCGCGGCCTTTAGGGCAGGAACTGTACGAGCAGTACTTC
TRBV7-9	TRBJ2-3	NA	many	CASSLGRFTDTQYF	TGTGCCAGCAGCCTGGGACGGTTCACAGATACGCAGTATTTT
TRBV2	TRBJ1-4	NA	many	CASSGQANMGEKLFF	TGTGCCAGCAGTGGGCAGGCTAATATGGGTGAAAAACTGTTTTTT
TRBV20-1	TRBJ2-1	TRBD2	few	CSATLAGPYNEQFF	TGCAGTGCTACCCTAGCGGGACCCTACAATGAGCAGTTCTTC
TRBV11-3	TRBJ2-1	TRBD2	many	CASSQWTSGDNEQFF	TGTGCCAGCAGTCAGTGGACTAGCGGGGACAATGAGCAGTTCTTC
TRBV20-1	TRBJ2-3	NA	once	CSANPLGDHGDTQYF	TGCAGTGCTAACCCACTAGGGGACCACGGGGATACGCAGTATTTT
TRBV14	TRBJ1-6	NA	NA	CASSQGGVSPLHF	TGTGCCAGCAGCCAAGGCGGGGTTTCACCCCTCCACTTT
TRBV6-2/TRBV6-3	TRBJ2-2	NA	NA	CASSHRVDRGTGELFF	TGTGCCAGCAGCCACCGGGTGGACAGAGGTACCGGGGAGCTGTTTTTT
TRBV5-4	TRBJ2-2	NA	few	CASKYAGTGELFF	TGTGCCAGCAAGTACGCGGGAACCGGGGAGCTGTTTTTT
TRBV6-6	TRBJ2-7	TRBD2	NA	CASRNKREGEQYF	TGTGCCAGCAGAAACAAGCGGGAGGGGGAGCAGTACTTC
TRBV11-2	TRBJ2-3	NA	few	CASSLKRDSSRDTQYF	TGTGCCAGCAGCTTAAAGAGGGATTCAAGTAGGGATACGCAGTATTTT
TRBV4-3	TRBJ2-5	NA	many	CASSQGVLPRETQYF	TGCGCCAGCAGCCAAGGGGTTCTACCCCGGGAGACCCAGTACTTC
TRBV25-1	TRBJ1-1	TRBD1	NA	CASSARTDRGGLEAFF	TGTGCCAGCAGTGCCCGGACCGACAGGGGGGGATTGGAAGCTTTCTTT